This T cell receptor (beta chain) was sequenced for a study of immune evolution from preneoplasia to lung adenocarcinoma. This table comes from immunoSEQ multiplex PCR, and its TCRdb copy is limited to in-frame clones, with some not included. Found here are about 2,500 clones, about four fifths of them singletons; the top ten hold roughly 4%. As concerns this clone: The antigen is undetermined.

Broader study findings: Later-stage lesions appeared to have more T cells, more diversity, less clonality. Top clone share appeared to fall from AAH through AIS, MIA, adenocarcinoma.

The germline CDR1 and CDR2 sequences are SQVTM and ANQGSEA. V was pared by 4 bases and J by 12 bases, with 13 bases between. The CDR3 extends over 11 amino acids. Patients had resection in Japan or China between the mid-2010s and the late 2010s. Each case's diagnosis was confirmed by two pathologists on H&E. V is TRBV29-1 and J is TRBJ2-1, with D perhaps matching TRBD1 (5 bases). The sequence came from a person aged 80 or older with lung adenocarcinoma. What was sequenced was FFPE adjacent normal lung tissue. The CDR3 DNA is TGCAGCGTTGGTGTCAGGGCATGGCAGTTCTTC. Translation gives CSVGVRAWQFF.